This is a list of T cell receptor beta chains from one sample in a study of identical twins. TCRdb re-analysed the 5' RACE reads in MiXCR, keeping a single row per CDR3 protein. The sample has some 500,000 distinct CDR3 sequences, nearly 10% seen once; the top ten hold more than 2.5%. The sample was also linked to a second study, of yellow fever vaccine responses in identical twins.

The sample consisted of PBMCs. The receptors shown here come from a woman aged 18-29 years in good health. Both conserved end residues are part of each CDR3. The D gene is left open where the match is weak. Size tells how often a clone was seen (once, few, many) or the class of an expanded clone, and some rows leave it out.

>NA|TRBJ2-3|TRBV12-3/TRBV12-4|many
CASSGPKDTQYF
TGTGCCAGCAGTGGGCCCAAAGATACGCAGTATTTT
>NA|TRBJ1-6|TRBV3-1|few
CASSPGHGSSPLHF
TGTGCCAGCAGCCCCGGTCACGGATCCTCACCCCTCCACTTT
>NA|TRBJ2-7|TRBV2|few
CASNQGGRGSYEQYF
TGTGCCAGCAATCAAGGAGGCAGGGGTTCCTACGAGCAGTACTTC
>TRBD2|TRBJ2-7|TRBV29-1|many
CSVEDRGVSSPYEQYF
TGCAGCGTTGAAGATCGGGGGGTTTCCTCACCCTACGAGCAGTACTTC
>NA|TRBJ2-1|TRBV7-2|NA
CASSLESGNEQFF
TGTGCCAGCAGCTTAGAGTCCGGCAATGAGCAGTTCTTC
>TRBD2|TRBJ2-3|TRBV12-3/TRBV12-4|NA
CASRLAGNTDTQYF
TGTGCCAGCAGGCTAGCGGGGAACACAGATACGCAGTATTTT
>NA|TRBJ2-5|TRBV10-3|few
CAIRDGRGTQYF
TGTGCCATCAGGGACGGAAGAGGGACCCAGTACTTC
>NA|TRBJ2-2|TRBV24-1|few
CATSELQGDTGELFF
TGTGCCACCAGTGAGCTACAGGGTGACACCGGGGAGCTGTTTTTT
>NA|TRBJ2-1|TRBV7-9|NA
CASSPRELGSYNEQFF
TGTGCCAGCAGCCCCCGGGAATTGGGCTCCTACAATGAGCAGTTCTTC
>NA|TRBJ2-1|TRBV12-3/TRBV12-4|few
CASSPRQLSSYNEQFF
TGTGCCAGCAGCCCGAGACAGCTGAGCTCCTACAATGAGCAGTTCTTC
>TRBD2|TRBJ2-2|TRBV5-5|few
CASSLGTSGGGELFF
TGTGCCAGCAGCTTGGGAACTAGCGGGGGCGGGGAGCTGTTTTTT
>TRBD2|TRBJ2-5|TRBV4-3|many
CASSRGTSGRGQETQYF
TGCGCCAGCAGCCGAGGGACTAGCGGGAGAGGGCAAGAGACCCAGTACTTC
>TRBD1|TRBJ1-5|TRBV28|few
CASTLRQTGQGARPQHF
TGTGCCAGCACTCTTCGGCAAACGGGACAGGGGGCAAGGCCCCAGCATTTT
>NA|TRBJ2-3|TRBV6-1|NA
CASSLGGARDTQYF
TGTGCCAGCAGCCTGGGGGGGGCAAGAGATACGCAGTATTTT
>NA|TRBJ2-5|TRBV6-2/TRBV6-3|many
CASSVEAQETQYF
TGTGCCAGCAGTGTAGAGGCCCAAGAGACCCAGTACTTC
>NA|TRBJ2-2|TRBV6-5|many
CASSYSFDTGELFF
TGTGCCAGCAGTTACTCTTTTGACACCGGGGAGCTGTTTTTT
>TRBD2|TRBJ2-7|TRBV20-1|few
CCARLLLAGAFEQYF
TGCTGTGCTAGACTGTTACTAGCGGGAGCGTTCGAGCAGTACTTC
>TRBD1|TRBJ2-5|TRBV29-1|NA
CSVDLGQGLGETQYF
TGCAGCGTTGATCTCGGACAGGGTCTTGGAGAGACCCAGTACTTC
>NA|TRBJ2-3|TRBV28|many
CASSPTGRITDTQYF
TGTGCCAGCAGTCCAACGGGGAGGATTACAGATACGCAGTATTTT
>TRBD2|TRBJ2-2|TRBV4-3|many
CASSQETSDTGELFF
TGCGCCAGCAGCCAAGAAACTAGCGACACCGGGGAGCTGTTTTTT
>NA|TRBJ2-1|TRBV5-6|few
CASSFPPFRGEQFF
TGTGCCAGCAGCTTCCCCCCATTCAGGGGTGAGCAGTTCTTC
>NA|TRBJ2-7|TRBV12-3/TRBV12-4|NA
CASSLPGVGFYEQYF
TGTGCCAGCAGCCTCCCCGGGGTTGGATTCTACGAGCAGTACTTC
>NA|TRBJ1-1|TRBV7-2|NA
CASSLERRNTEAFF
TGTGCCAGCAGCTTAGAAAGGAGGAACACTGAAGCTTTCTTT
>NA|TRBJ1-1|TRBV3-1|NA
CASSQGTGGLEAFF
TGTGCCAGCAGCCAAGGGACCGGAGGGCTTGAAGCTTTCTTT
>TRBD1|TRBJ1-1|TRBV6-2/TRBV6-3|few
CASSSIWDRGNTEAFF
TGTGCCAGCAGTAGCATCTGGGACAGGGGGAACACTGAAGCTTTCTTT
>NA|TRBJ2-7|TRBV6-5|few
CASSYSPAASYEQYF
TGTGCCAGCAGTTACTCCCCGGCAGCATCCTACGAGCAGTACTTC
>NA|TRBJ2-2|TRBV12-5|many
CASGHDGNTGELFF
TGTGCTAGTGGGCATGACGGTAACACCGGGGAGCTGTTTTTT
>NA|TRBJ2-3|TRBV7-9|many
CASSRPGHYTDTQYF
TGTGCCAGCAGCAGACCGGGACACTACACAGATACGCAGTATTTT
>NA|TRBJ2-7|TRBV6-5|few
CASSYSGESPSYEQYF
TGTGCCAGCAGTTACTCGGGGGAAAGTCCTTCCTACGAGCAGTACTTC
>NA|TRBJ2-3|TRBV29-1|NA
CSVEVAQAHTQYF
TGCAGCGTTGAAGTAGCTCAGGCACATACGCAGTATTTT
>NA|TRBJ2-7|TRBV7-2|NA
CASSLDIIRSYEQYF
TGTGCCAGCAGCCTGGACATAATCCGGTCCTACGAGCAGTACTTC
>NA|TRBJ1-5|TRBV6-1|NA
CASSPRAGNQPQHF
TGTGCCAGCAGCCCACGGGCAGGGAATCAGCCCCAGCATTTT
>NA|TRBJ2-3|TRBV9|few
CASSSQLRRTDTQYF
TGTGCCAGCAGCTCCCAACTGAGGCGCACAGATACGCAGTATTTT
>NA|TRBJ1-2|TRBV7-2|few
CASSLVGAGDYGYTF
TGTGCCAGCAGCTTAGTGGGGGCGGGAGACTATGGCTACACCTTC
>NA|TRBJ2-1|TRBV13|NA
CASSLRGSLEGPHVNEQFF
TGTGCCAGCAGCTTGAGGGGTAGTTTAGAAGGCCCACATGTGAATGAGCAGTTCTTC
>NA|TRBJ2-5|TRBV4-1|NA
CASSQPGPAVTQYF
TGCGCCAGCAGCCAGCCGGGACCCGCGGTGACCCAGTACTTC
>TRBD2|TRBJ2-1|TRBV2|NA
CACCFRLADGPSPYEQFF
TGTGCCTGCTGTTTCAGACTAGCGGATGGACCTTCACCGTATGAGCAGTTCTTC
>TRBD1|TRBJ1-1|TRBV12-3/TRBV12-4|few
CASRGTGVSAEAFF
TGTGCCAGCAGGGGGACAGGGGTTAGCGCTGAAGCTTTCTTT
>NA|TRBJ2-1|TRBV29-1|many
CSPRLAQSNEQFF
TGCAGCCCCAGGCTAGCGCAATCCAATGAGCAGTTCTTC
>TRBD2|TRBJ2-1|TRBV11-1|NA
CASSVTSVSSYNEQFF
TGTGCCAGCAGCGTTACTAGCGTGAGCTCCTACAATGAGCAGTTCTTC
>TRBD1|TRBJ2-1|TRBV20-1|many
CSARSSDRDRAGNEQFF
TGCAGTGCTAGATCCTCCGACCGGGACAGGGCCGGAAATGAGCAGTTCTTC
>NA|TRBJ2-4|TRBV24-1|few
CATSDFQGNIQYF
TGTGCCACCAGTGATTTCCAGGGGAACATTCAGTACTTC
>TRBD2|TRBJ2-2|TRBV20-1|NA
CSARFGTSGTGELFF
TGCAGTGCTAGATTTGGGACTAGCGGCACCGGGGAGCTGTTTTTT
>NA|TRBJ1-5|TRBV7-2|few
CASSLWPDSRDQPQHF
TGTGCCAGCAGCTTATGGCCAGACAGCCGTGATCAGCCCCAGCATTTT